This T cell receptor beta chain is from a study of PD-1 blockade in mismatch repair-deficient tumors. Study-level background: Patients had about a dozen mismatch repair-deficient cancer types, all previously treated and progressing.

The method was immunoSEQ multiplex PCR; TCRdb's version includes in-frame clones alone and lacks a portion of them. The table lists around 120,000 clones, roughly 86% of them singletons. CDR1 is MNHEY, CDR2 SMNVEV, per germline (reference sequence). Trimming took 5 bases from V and 0 from J; bases not matched to a gene: 6. The CDR3 spans 16 residues. This sequence was found in an adult with mismatch repair-deficient cancer. The sample was peripheral blood, taken 44 weeks after starting pembrolizumab. The chain uses TRBV27 and TRBJ2-1; 8 positions agree with TRBD1. CDR3 amino acids: CASSTDRAYSYNEQFF. CDR3 sequence (DNA): TGTGCCAGCAGTACGGACAGGGCCTACTCCTACAATGAGCAGTTCTTC.